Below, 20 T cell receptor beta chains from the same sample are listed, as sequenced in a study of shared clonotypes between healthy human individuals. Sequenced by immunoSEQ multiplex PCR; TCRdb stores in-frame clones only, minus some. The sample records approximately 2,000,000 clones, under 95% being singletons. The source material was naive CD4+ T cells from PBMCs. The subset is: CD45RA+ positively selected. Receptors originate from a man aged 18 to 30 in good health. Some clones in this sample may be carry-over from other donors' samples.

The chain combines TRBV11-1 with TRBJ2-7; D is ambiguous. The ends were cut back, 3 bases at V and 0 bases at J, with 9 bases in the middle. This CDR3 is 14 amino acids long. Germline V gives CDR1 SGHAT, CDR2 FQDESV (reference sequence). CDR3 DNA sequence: TGTGCCAGCAGCTTGGGGTTCCCCTCCTACGAGCAGTACTTC. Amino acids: CASSLGFPSYEQYF.

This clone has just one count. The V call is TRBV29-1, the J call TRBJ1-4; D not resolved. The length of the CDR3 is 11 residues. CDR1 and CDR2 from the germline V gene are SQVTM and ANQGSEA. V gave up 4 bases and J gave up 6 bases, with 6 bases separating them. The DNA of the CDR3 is TGCAGCGTTGTTCTCTATGAAAAACTGTTTTTT. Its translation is CSVVLYEKLFF.

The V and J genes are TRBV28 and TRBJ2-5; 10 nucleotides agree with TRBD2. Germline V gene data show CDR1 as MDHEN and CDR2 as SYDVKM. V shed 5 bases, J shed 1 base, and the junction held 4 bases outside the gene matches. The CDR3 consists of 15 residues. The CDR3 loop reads CASSPSGGLQETQYF. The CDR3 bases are TGTGCCAGCAGTCCTAGCGGGGGACTCCAAGAGACCCAGTACTTC.

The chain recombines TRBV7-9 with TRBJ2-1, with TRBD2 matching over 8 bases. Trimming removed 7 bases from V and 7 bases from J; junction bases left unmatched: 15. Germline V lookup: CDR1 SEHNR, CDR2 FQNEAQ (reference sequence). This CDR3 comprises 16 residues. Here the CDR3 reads CASNAPAGGPGNEQFF. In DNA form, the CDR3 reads TGTGCCAGCAACGCCCCGGCGGGAGGCCCGGGGAATGAGCAGTTCTTC.

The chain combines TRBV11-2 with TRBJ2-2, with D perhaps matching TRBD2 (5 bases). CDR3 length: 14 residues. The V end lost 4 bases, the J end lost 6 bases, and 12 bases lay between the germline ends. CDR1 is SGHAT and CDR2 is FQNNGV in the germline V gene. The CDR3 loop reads CASSSKPGAGELFF. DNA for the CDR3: TGTGCCAGCAGCTCCAAACCCGGGGCCGGGGAGCTGTTTTTT.

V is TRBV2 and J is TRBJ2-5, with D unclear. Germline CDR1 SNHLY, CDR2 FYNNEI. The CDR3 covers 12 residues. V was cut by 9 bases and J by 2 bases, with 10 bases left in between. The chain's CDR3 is CARWAGQETQYF. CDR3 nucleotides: TGTGCCAGGTGGGCAGGACAAGAGACCCAGTACTTC.

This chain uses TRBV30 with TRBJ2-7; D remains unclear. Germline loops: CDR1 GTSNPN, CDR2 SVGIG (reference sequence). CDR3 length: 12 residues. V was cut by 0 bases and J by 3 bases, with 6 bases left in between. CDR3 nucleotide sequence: TGTGCCTGGAGTGTATACCACTACGAGCAGTACTTC. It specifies CAWSVYHYEQYF. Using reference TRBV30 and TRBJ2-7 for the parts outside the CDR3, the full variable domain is SQTIHQWPATLVQPVGSPLSLECTVEGTSNPNLYWYRQAAGRGLQLLFYSVGIGQISSEVPQNLSASRPQDRQFILSSKKLLLSDSGFYLCAWSVYHYEQYFGPGTRLTVT.

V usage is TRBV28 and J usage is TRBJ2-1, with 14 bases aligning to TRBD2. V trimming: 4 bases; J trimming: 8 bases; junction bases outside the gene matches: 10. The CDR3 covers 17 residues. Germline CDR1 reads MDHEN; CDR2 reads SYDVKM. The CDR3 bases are TGTGCCAGCAGTTCTGTCCGAGGGACTAGCGGGAGTTATGAGCAGTTCTTC. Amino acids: CASSSVRGTSGSYEQFF.

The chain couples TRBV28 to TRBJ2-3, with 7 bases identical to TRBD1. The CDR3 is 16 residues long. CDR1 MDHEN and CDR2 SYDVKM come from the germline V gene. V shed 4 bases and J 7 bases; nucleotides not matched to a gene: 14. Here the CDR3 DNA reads TGTGCCAGCAGTTCCCTGGACAGGTCGCCCACTAATACGCAGTATTTT. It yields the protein CASSSLDRSPTNTQYF.

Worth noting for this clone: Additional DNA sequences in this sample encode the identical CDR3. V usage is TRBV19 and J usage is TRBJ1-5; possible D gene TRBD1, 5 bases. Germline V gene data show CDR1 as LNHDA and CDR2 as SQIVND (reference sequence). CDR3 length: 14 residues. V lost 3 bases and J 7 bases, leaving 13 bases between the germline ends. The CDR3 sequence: CASSIRGGNQPQHF. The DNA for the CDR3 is TGTGCCAGTAGTATTAGGGGAGGGAACCAGCCCCAGCATTTT.

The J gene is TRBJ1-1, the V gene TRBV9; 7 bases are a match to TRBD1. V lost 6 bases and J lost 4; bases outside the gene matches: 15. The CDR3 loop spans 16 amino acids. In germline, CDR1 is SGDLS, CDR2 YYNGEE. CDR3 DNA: TGTGCCAGCACCCAGACAGGGAGCGTCCACCTCACTGAAGCTTTCTTT. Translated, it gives CASTQTGSVHLTEAFF.

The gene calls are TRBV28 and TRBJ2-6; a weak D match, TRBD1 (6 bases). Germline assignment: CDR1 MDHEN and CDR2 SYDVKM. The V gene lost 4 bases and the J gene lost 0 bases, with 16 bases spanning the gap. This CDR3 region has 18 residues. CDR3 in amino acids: CASSSYRGQSSGANVLTF. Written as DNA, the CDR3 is TGTGCCAGCAGTTCATATCGGGGACAAAGCTCTGGGGCCAACGTCCTGACTTTC. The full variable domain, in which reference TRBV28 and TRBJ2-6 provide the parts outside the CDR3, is DVKVTQSSRYLVKRTGEKVFLECVQDMDHENMFWYRQDPGLGLRLIYFSYDVKMKEKGDIPEGYSVSREKKERFSLILESASTNQTSMYLCASSSYRGQSSGANVLTFGAGSRLTVL.

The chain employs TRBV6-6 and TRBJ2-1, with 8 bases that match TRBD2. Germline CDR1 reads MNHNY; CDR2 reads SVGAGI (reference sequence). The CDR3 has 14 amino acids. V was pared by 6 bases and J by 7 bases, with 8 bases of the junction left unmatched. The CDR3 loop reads CASRSGSSTNEQFF. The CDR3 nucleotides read TGTGCCAGCAGAAGCGGGAGTAGTACGAATGAGCAGTTCTTC.

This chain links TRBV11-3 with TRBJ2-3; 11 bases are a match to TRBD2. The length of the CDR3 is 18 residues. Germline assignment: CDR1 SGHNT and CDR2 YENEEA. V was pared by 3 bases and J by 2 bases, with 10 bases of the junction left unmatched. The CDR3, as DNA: TGTGCCAGCAGCTTCGGACTAGCGGGCCTGGGGGACACAGATACGCAGTATTTT. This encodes CASSFGLAGLGDTDTQYF.

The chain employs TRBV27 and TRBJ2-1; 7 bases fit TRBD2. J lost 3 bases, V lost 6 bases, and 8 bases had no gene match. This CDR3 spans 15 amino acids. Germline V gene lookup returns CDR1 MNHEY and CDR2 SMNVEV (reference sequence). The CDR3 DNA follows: TGTGCCAGCAGCCCACTGGGCGGGGGCTACAATGAGCAGTTCTTC. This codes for CASSPLGGGYNEQFF.

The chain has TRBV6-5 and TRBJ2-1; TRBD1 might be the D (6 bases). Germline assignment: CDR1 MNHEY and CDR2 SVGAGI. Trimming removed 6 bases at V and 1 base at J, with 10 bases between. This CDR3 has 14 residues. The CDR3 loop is CASRDSTSYNEQFF. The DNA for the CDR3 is TGTGCCAGCAGGGACAGTACTTCCTACAATGAGCAGTTCTTC.

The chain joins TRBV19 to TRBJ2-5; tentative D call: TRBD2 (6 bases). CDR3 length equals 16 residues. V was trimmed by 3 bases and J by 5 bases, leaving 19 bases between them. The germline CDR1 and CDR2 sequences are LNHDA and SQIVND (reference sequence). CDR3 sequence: CASSMGIAESLETQYF. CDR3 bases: TGTGCCAGTAGTATGGGGATAGCGGAAAGCCTGGAGACCCAGTACTTC. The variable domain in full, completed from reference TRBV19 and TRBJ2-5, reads DGGITQSPKYLFRKEGQNVTLSCEQNLNHDAMYWYRQDPGQGLRLIYYSQIVNDFQKGDIAEGYSVSREKKESFPLTVTSAQKNPTAFYLCASSMGIAESLETQYFGPGTRLLVL.

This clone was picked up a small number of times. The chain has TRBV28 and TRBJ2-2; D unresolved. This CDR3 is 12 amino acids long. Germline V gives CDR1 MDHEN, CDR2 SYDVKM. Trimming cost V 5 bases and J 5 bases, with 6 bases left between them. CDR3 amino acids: CASSVLTGELFF. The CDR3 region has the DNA TGTGCCAGCAGTGTCCTGACCGGGGAGCTGTTTTTT. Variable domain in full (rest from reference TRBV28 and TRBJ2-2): DVKVTQSSRYLVKRTGEKVFLECVQDMDHENMFWYRQDPGLGLRLIYFSYDVKMKEKGDIPEGYSVSREKKERFSLILESASTNQTSMYLCASSVLTGELFFGEGSRLTVL.

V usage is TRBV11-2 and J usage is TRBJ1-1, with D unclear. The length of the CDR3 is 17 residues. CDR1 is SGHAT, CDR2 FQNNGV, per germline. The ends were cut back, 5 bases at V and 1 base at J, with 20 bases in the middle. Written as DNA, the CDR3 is TGTGCCAGCAGCCGCTTTATGGTTAACAAGGCGAACACTGAAGCTTTCTTT. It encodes CASSRFMVNKANTEAFF.

Here the CDR3 DNA reads TGTGCCAGCAGTTTAGGTGGACAAGCCTATGGCTACACCTTC. Amino acids: CASSLGGQAYGYTF. The chain carries TRBV28 and TRBJ1-2; possibly TRBD1 for D (5 bases). Germline V gene data show CDR1 as MDHEN and CDR2 as SYDVKM. V gave up 2 bases and J gave up 4 bases, with 11 bases separating them. This CDR3 comprises 14 residues.